A single sample is the source of the 25 T cell receptor beta chains below, sequenced in a study of blood T cell repertoires in COVID-19. Sequencing was performed with immunoSEQ multiplex PCR; in TCRdb, only in-frame clones are kept and a portion is missing. The sample shows around 300,000 clones, over 75% of them seen only once. Specimen: peripheral blood. These receptors were obtained from a man between 45 and 60 years old with active or convalescent COVID-19.

The chain is built from TRBV29-1 and TRBJ1-1; D is perhaps TRBD1 (6 bases). Germline V lookup: CDR1 SQVTM, CDR2 ANQGSEA. There are 14 residues in the CDR3. V lost 3 bases and J 0 bases, leaving 11 bases between the germline ends. As DNA, the CDR3 is TGCAGCGTTGATCGGACAGAGCTGAACACTGAAGCTTTCTTT. Protein product: CSVDRTELNTEAFF.

This clone was found once. This chain connects TRBV27 to TRBJ1-6, with 8 bases aligning to TRBD1. V dropped 6 bases and J dropped 2; count of bases not matched to a gene: 6. Per the germline V gene, CDR1 is MNHEY and CDR2 is SMNVEV (reference sequence). CDR3 length: 16 residues. The CDR3 DNA reads TGTGCCAGCAGGGCTACGGGACAGGCCTATAATTCACCCCTCCACTTT. It specifies CASRATGQAYNSPLHF.

V gene TRBV29-1 combines with J gene TRBJ2-1, with D possibly matching TRBD1 (6 bases). Germline loops: CDR1 SQVTM, CDR2 ANQGSEA. Trimming pared 0 bases from V and 7 bases from J, leaving 7 bases between. This CDR3 comprises 12 residues. The DNA for the CDR3 is TGCAGCGTTGAAGATCAGGGGAATGAGCAGTTCTTC. It yields the protein CSVEDQGNEQFF.

The V call is TRBV19, the J call TRBJ2-5, with TRBD2 as a possible D gene (5 bases). With 7 bases removed from V and 14 bases from J, the gap between germline ends came to 17 bases. CDR3 length equals 11 residues. The germline gives CDR1 LNHDA, CDR2 SQIVND (reference sequence). CDR3 sequence reads: CASIRGQTDYF. The CDR3 DNA reads as TGTGCCAGTATCCGAGGGCAGACGGACTACTTC.

The V gene is TRBV15, the J gene TRBJ1-2, with D unresolved. V was clipped by 1 base and J by 0 bases, with 27 bases between them. This CDR3 has 21 residues. In germline, CDR1 is LNHNV, CDR2 YYDKDF (reference sequence). The CDR3 loop reads CATSRALPLKSPPSTNYGYTF. CDR3 bases: TGTGCCACCAGCAGAGCACTACCCCTGAAGTCCCCGCCATCTACTAACTATGGCTACACCTTC.

The rearrangement links TRBV10-3 to TRBJ1-6, with D unclear. Germline CDR1 and CDR2: ENHRY and SYGVKD. This CDR3 comprises 13 residues. V dropped 6 bases and J dropped 8 bases, with 11 bases sitting between them. For the CDR3, the DNA is TGTGCCATCAGGTCAGATATCGATTCACCCCTCCACTTT. Residues: CAIRSDIDSPLHF.

CDR3 nucleotides: TGTGCCACCAGTGACTCGACAGATACGCAGTATTTT. It encodes CATSDSTDTQYF. The chain has TRBV24-1 and TRBJ2-3, with D hard to call. Germline V gene sequence: CDR1 KGHDR, CDR2 SFDVKD. This CDR3 has 12 residues. Trimming stripped 4 bases from V and 3 bases from J, with 4 bases between.

The chain has TRBV5-1 and TRBJ2-2; no clear D. The CDR3 is 17 amino acids. CDR1 and CDR2 (germline): SGHRS, YFSETQ. V shed 0 bases and J shed 0 bases, with 12 bases lying between them. The CDR3 DNA follows: TGCGCCAGCAGCTTGGGCCCGGAAGGAGCGAACACCGGGGAGCTGTTTTTT. Translated, it gives CASSLGPEGANTGELFF.

The chain recombines TRBV6-5 with TRBJ1-2; D may be TRBD1 (5 bases). The V end lost 8 bases, the J end lost 5 bases, and 12 bases lay between the germline ends. This CDR3 is 12 amino acids long. Germline-derived CDR1 and CDR2 are MNHEY and SVGAGI. The chain's CDR3 is CASSRGGYGYTF. The CDR3 bases are TGTGCCAGCTCCCGGGGGGGGTATGGCTACACCTTC.

The rearrangement uses TRBV28 and TRBJ1-6; possibly TRBD1 for D (6 bases). The length of the CDR3 is 15 residues. V lost 6 bases and J 9 bases, leaving 18 bases between the germline ends. CDR1 and CDR2 from the germline V gene are MDHEN and SYDVKM. CDR3 nucleotides: TGTGCCAGCAGCGCCAGGGGTGATTGGGGTTCACCCCTCCACTTT. Translating it yields CASSARGDWGSPLHF.

This clone occurred once. The chain recombines TRBV5-1 with TRBJ2-1, with TRBD2 matching over 8 bases. The CDR3 is 16 residues long. The ends lost 0 bases at V and 6 bases at J; junction bases unmatched: 8. The germline CDR1 and CDR2 sequences are SGHRS and YFSETQ. The CDR3 DNA reads as TGCGCCAGCAGCTTGGCCAAGGGACTAGTATCCAATGAGCAGTTCTTC. Protein product: CASSLAKGLVSNEQFF.

This clone appeared a single time. This chain links TRBV14 with TRBJ2-1, with D perhaps TRBD2 (6 bases). V lost 6 bases to trimming and J lost 6 bases, with 18 bases between them. Germline V gives CDR1 SGHDN, CDR2 FVKESK. This CDR3 region has 15 residues. DNA for the CDR3: TGTGCCAGCAGTCCAAGATTCCGGGGGACCAATGAGCAGTTCTTC. This gives the protein CASSPRFRGTNEQFF.

The CDR3 coding sequence is TGTGCCACCAGTGCGACAGGGCTTCAGCCCCAGCATTTT. Amino acid sequence: CATSATGLQPQHF. The chain couples TRBV24-1 to TRBJ1-5; 7 nucleotides line up with TRBD1. The CDR3 is 13 amino acids. Germline CDR1 is KGHDR and CDR2 is SFDVKD. V lost 5 bases, J lost 6 bases, and 3 bases stayed unmatched.

This clone was seen only once. The V call is TRBV15, the J call TRBJ1-5, with 8 bases that match TRBD1. Germline CDR1 and CDR2: LNHNV and YYDKDF (reference sequence). The length of the CDR3 is 15 residues. J lost 6 bases, V lost 3 bases, and 7 bases had no gene match. The CDR3 spells CATSSRTGSPQPQHF. The CDR3 DNA sequence: TGTGCCACCAGCAGTAGGACAGGGAGCCCTCAGCCCCAGCATTTT.

The rearrangement links TRBV6-2 or TRBV6-3 to TRBJ1-2; 8 bases line up with TRBD1. The CDR3 extends over 14 amino acids. The germline CDR1 and CDR2 sequences are MNHEY and SVGEGT. The ends lost 4 bases at V and 4 bases at J; junction bases unmatched: 5. CDR3 in amino acids: CASSFTGTGYGYTF. The DNA for the CDR3 is TGTGCCAGCAGTTTCACCGGGACAGGCTATGGCTACACCTTC.

V and J are TRBV7-9 and TRBJ1-1, with 9 positions matching TRBD1. V gave up 5 bases and J gave up 2 bases; unmatched junction bases: 3. This CDR3 contains 14 residues. Per the germline V gene, CDR1 is SEHNR and CDR2 is FQNEAQ (reference sequence). CDR3 coding DNA: TGTGCCAGCAGCCGGGACAGGGCAAACACTGAAGCTTTCTTT. Translating gives CASSRDRANTEAFF. Complete variable domain (other parts from reference TRBV7-9 and TRBJ1-1): DTGVSQNPRHKITKRGQNVTFRCDPISEHNRLYWYRQTLGQGPEFLTYFQNEAQLEKSRLLSDRFSAERPKGSFSTLEIQRTEQGDSAMYLCASSRDRANTEAFFGQGTRLTVV.

This clone was observed a single time. The rearrangement uses TRBV4-3 and TRBJ1-1; 9 positions match TRBD1. The CDR3 has 14 residues. Germline assignment: CDR1 LGHNA and CDR2 YSLEER. V lost 6 bases to trimming and J lost 7 bases; unmatched junction nucleotides: 9. The CDR3 reads CASRGQGSGGEAFF. CDR3 DNA: TGCGCCAGCAGGGGACAGGGATCGGGGGGTGAAGCTTTCTTT.

The V call is TRBV12-3 or TRBV12-4, the J call TRBJ1-1, with D unresolved. The CDR3 is made up of 13 amino acids. Trimming took off 1 base at V and 4 bases at J, with 7 bases between the two ends. The CDR3 loop reads CASSLDEVTEAFF. The CDR3 DNA follows: TGTGCCAGCAGTTTAGATGAGGTCACTGAAGCTTTCTTT.

V usage is TRBV6-1 and J usage is TRBJ1-3, with D uncertain. Looked up from germline, CDR1 is MNHNS and CDR2 is SASEGT. The ends were cut back, 8 bases at V and 4 bases at J, with 15 bases in the middle. This CDR3 comprises 14 residues. CDR3 sequence: CASGIRETGNTIYF. The CDR3 DNA sequence: TGTGCCAGCGGCATAAGGGAGACCGGAAACACCATATATTTT.

Comment on this clone: At the DNA level, this CDR3 is encoded by other sequences in the same sample as well. The chain carries TRBV2 and TRBJ1-1; D not resolved. This CDR3 is built from 13 residues. With 8 bases removed from V and 0 bases from J, the gap between germline ends came to 10 bases. Per the germline V gene, CDR1 is SNHLY and CDR2 is FYNNEI. The CDR3 loop reads CASRGNMNTEAFF. The CDR3 DNA is TGTGCCAGCCGCGGCAACATGAACACTGAAGCTTTCTTT.

The V and J genes are TRBV10-3 and TRBJ1-2, with a possible D match to TRBD1 (6 bases). Deletions cut 6 bases from V and 8 bases from J, with 22 bases between. Germline loops: CDR1 ENHRY, CDR2 SYGVKD. The CDR3 sequence is 15 residues long. This CDR3 reads CAIREPGQTYEGYTF. Written as DNA, the CDR3 is TGTGCCATCAGGGAGCCGGGACAAACCTATGAGGGCTACACCTTC.

As to this clone: Germline and junction disagree at one end, which may indicate a read error. This chain uses TRBV20-1 with TRBJ2-1; D unresolved. Germline lookup yields CDR1 DFQATT and CDR2 SNEGSKA (reference sequence). This CDR3 region has 12 residues. CDR3 DNA: TGCAGCGCTAGTACTATATACAATGAGCAGTTCTTC. Translation gives CSASTIYNEQFF.

The chain uses TRBV5-1 and TRBJ2-3; a weak D match, TRBD2 (5 bases). V was pared by 4 bases and J by 6 bases, with 12 bases between. This CDR3 region has 13 residues. The germline gives CDR1 SGHRS, CDR2 YFSETQ. CDR3 residues: CASSPEAGDTQYF. The CDR3 region has the DNA TGCGCCAGCAGCCCCGAGGCGGGCGATACGCAGTATTTT.

In DNA form, the CDR3 reads TGTGCCAGCAGCTTTCGGACTAGCGGGAGCGCAGGATCCTACGAGCAGTACTTC. It is translated as CASSFRTSGSAGSYEQYF. V gene TRBV7-9 combines with J gene TRBJ2-7, with 13 positions matching TRBD2. Looked up from germline, CDR1 is SEHNR and CDR2 is FQNEAQ (reference sequence). V lost 3 bases, J lost 1 base, and 9 bases stayed unmatched. This CDR3 has 18 residues.

The chain carries TRBV7-2 and TRBJ2-1; TRBD2 is a possible D gene (5 bases). V dropped 6 bases and J dropped 12 bases, with 24 bases sitting between them. The CDR3 consists of 15 residues. Germline CDR1 and CDR2: SGHTA and FQGNSA. The CDR3 coding sequence is TGTGCCAGCAGTTTTAGCGATACCTACCCCGTTGGGCAGTTCTTC. Amino acid sequence: CASSFSDTYPVGQFF.